Listed here are 3 T cell receptor beta chains from one sample, sequenced in a study of CD8 T cells in ankylosing spondylitis. MiXCR was run by TCRdb on the 5' RACE reads, yielding one entry per CDR3 protein. The sample has tens of thousands of distinct CDR3 sequences, 27% seen once. The sequenced material came from blood, either unsorted or a sorted T cell fraction (not recorded which). The receptors derive from a male donor with ankylosing spondylitis or in good health (not recorded which).

The chain uses TRBV12-3 or TRBV12-4 and TRBJ2-1; tentative D call: TRBD2 (7 bases). Trimming stripped 5 bases from V and 9 bases from J, with 17 bases between. There are 14 residues in the CDR3. The CDR3 is CASSQGGALGEQFF. The CDR3 DNA reads TGTGCCAGCAGTCAAGGGGGGGCCTTGGGTGAGCAGTTCTTC.

The chain has TRBV20-1 and TRBJ1-1, with TRBD1 matching 7 bases. The CDR3 runs 13 residues. The germline V gene encodes CDR1 DFQATT and CDR2 SNEGSKA (reference sequence). The V and J ends lost 6 bases and 3 bases, in that order; junction bases with no gene match: 7. The CDR3 coding sequence is TGCAGTGCACGATCAACAGGGGACACTGAAGCTTTCTTT. This translates into CSARSTGDTEAFF.

This clonotype was detected ten times or more. The CDR3 loop reads CSARLLADTQYF. For the CDR3, the DNA is TGCAGTGCTAGGCTCCTGGCAGATACGCAGTATTTT. V is TRBV20-1 and J is TRBJ2-3; D is undetermined. Germline CDR1 and CDR2: DFQATT and SNEGSKA (reference sequence). CDR3 length equals 12 residues. The V end lost 3 bases, the J end lost 4 bases, and 8 bases lay between the germline ends.